The 20 T cell receptor beta chains below all came from one sample that was sequenced in a study of cytomegalovirus exposure and HLA in healthy donors. Use of 60 Vbeta and 13 Jbeta primers characterized the PCR. Generated by immunoSEQ multiplex PCR, the TCRdb table keeps only in-frame clones and is missing some. The sample contains 100,000 or so clones, about 83% of which appear only once. Sample: PBMCs. These receptor sequences come from a man aged 18 to 35 in good health and CMV-seronegative.

The chain combines TRBV25-1 with TRBJ2-2; TRBD1 matches at 10 bases. Unmatched junction bases numbered 7, after V lost 8 bases and J lost 7 bases. This CDR3 spans 14 amino acids. Looked up from germline, CDR1 is MGHDK and CDR2 is SYGVNS. This chain's CDR3 is CASLETGGGGELFF. DNA of the CDR3: TGTGCCAGCTTGGAGACAGGGGGCGGCGGGGAGCTGTTTTTT.

J is TRBJ2-1 and V is TRBV7-9; 9 nucleotides agree with TRBD2. CDR1 and CDR2 (germline): SEHNR, FQNEAQ (reference sequence). The trim removed 6 bases at V and 2 bases at J, leaving 2 bases unmatched. This CDR3 comprises 14 residues. This CDR3 is CASRASGTYNEQFF. CDR3 sequence (DNA): TGTGCCAGCAGAGCTAGCGGGACCTACAATGAGCAGTTCTTC.

This chain joins TRBV11-2 and TRBJ2-1; TRBD2 might be the D (6 bases). The length of the CDR3 is 14 residues. With 1 base removed from V and 5 bases from J, the gap between germline ends came to 9 bases. Germline V gene data show CDR1 as SGHAT and CDR2 as FQNNGV. CDR3 in DNA: TGTGCCAGCAGCTTAGGGGCTAGCGACAATGAGCAGTTCTTC. Translated, it gives CASSLGASDNEQFF.

The rearrangement uses TRBV18 and TRBJ2-7, with 9 bases lining up with TRBD2. Germline V gene lookup returns CDR1 KGHSH and CDR2 LQKENI. The CDR3 spans 15 residues. After removal of 5 bases from V and 3 bases from J, the junction contained 8 bases not matched to a gene. The CDR3 bases are TGTGCCAGCTCAACAAAGACTAGCGGAGGCTACGAGCAGTACTTC. This translates into CASSTKTSGGYEQYF.

The J gene is TRBJ2-2, the V gene TRBV4-2; D is perhaps TRBD1 (7 bases). Per germline, CDR1 LGHNA and CDR2 YNFKEQ. CDR3 length: 16 amino acids. V was clipped by 3 bases and J by 4 bases, with 15 bases between them. The CDR3 here is CASSQEEGAGTGELFF. CDR3 sequence (DNA): TGTGCCAGCAGCCAGGAGGAGGGGGCGGGCACCGGGGAGCTGTTTTTT.

The chain employs TRBV19 and TRBJ2-5; TRBD1 agrees at 7 bases. V was pared by 5 bases and J by 5 bases, with 11 bases of the junction left unmatched. Germline CDR1 reads LNHDA; CDR2 reads SQIVND (reference sequence). The CDR3 totals 15 residues. The CDR3 spells CASSAWDSQAETQYF. For the CDR3, the DNA is TGTGCCAGTAGTGCCTGGGACAGCCAAGCGGAGACCCAGTACTTC.

The chain carries TRBV6-5 and TRBJ2-2; 8 bases match TRBD2. Germline V gene data show CDR1 as MNHEY and CDR2 as SVGAGI. V shed 3 bases, J shed 1 base, and the junction held 4 bases outside the gene matches. The CDR3 covers 16 residues. CDR3 region: CASSYNSGMNTGELFF. The CDR3 DNA follows: TGTGCCAGCAGTTATAATAGCGGGATGAACACCGGGGAGCTGTTTTTT.

The chain couples TRBV7-3 to TRBJ2-1; the match to TRBD2 covers 7 bases. The CDR3 runs 15 residues. Trimming took 4 bases from V and 4 from J; bases not matched to a gene: 7. CDR1 SGHTA and CDR2 FQGTGA come from the germline V gene. The CDR3 DNA reads TGTGCCAGCAGCTCTGGACTAGGGATTTACAATGAGCAGTTCTTC. Translated, it gives CASSSGLGIYNEQFF.

The V and J genes are TRBV7-3 and TRBJ2-1, with 10 positions matching TRBD2. The V segment lost 2 bases and the J segment 9 bases; nucleotides outside the gene matches: 4. This CDR3 is 14 amino acids long. Germline V gene lookup returns CDR1 SGHTA and CDR2 FQGTGA. CDR3 amino acids: CASSLGLAAAEQFF. CDR3 sequence (DNA): TGTGCCAGCAGCTTAGGACTAGCGGCCGCTGAGCAGTTCTTC.

The chain employs TRBV27 and TRBJ2-3, with 7 bases matching TRBD1. With 5 bases clipped from V and 1 base from J, the junction kept 12 bases outside the gene matches. Germline-derived CDR1 and CDR2 are MNHEY and SMNVEV (reference sequence). The CDR3 consists of 17 residues. CDR3 sequence: CASSLQPDRERTDTQYF. In DNA, the CDR3 is TGTGCCAGCAGTCTCCAGCCCGACAGGGAACGCACAGATACGCAGTATTTT.

The CDR3 region is CSVKPGLAGEVAEETQYF. CDR3 sequence (DNA): TGCAGCGTTAAACCTGGACTAGCGGGAGAGGTGGCGGAAGAGACCCAGTACTTC. V and J are TRBV29-1 and TRBJ2-5; TRBD2 agrees at 13 bases. Trimming took 5 bases from V and 3 from J; bases not matched to a gene: 15. Germline V CDR1 and CDR2: SQVTM, ANQGSEA. This CDR3 spans 18 amino acids.

This chain connects TRBV28 to TRBJ1-4; 9 bases line up with TRBD1. V lost 3 bases to trimming and J lost 6 bases; unmatched junction nucleotides: 14. Germline V gives CDR1 MDHEN, CDR2 SYDVKM. This CDR3 contains 18 residues. The CDR3 bases are TGTGCCAGCAGTTTGTCCGGGACAGGGATCTTAACGGATGAAAAACTGTTTTTT. Amino acids: CASSLSGTGILTDEKLFF.

V and J are TRBV29-1 and TRBJ1-1, with TRBD1 matching over 9 bases. CDR1 is SQVTM and CDR2 is ANQGSEA in the germline V gene. Trimming took 5 bases from V and 8 from J; bases not matched to a gene: 3. The CDR3 runs to 11 residues. CDR3 in amino acids: CSVYDRGEAFF. Written as DNA, the CDR3 is TGCAGCGTTTACGACAGGGGGGAAGCTTTCTTT.

The sample holds a few counts of this clone. The chain links TRBV7-6 to TRBJ2-1, with no clear D. From germline, CDR1 is SGHVS and CDR2 FNYEAQ. Trimming cost V 2 bases and J 5 bases, with 10 bases left between them. The CDR3 has 14 amino acids. The DNA of the CDR3 is TGTGCCAGCAGCTTAACCGGTGTCCACAATGAGCAGTTCTTC. Its protein is CASSLTGVHNEQFF.

The chain is built from TRBV28 and TRBJ1-2; D ambiguous. CDR1 and CDR2 from the germline V gene are MDHEN and SYDVKM. V was pared by 2 bases and J by 4 bases, with 8 bases between. CDR3 length: 13 amino acids. For the CDR3, the DNA is TGTGCCAGCAGTTTAACAGCCCCCTATGGCTACACCTTC. This translates into CASSLTAPYGYTF.

In the case of this clone: Germline is not matched at one junction end, which may reflect a read error. The gene calls are TRBV7-9 and TRBJ2-5, with 10 bases aligning to TRBD2. CDR3 length equals 17 residues. The germline V gene encodes CDR1 SEHNR and CDR2 FQNEAQ (reference sequence). The CDR3 region has the DNA TGTGCCAGAAGCTTGGTCAGCGGGAGGGCCCGTACTGCGACCCAGTACTTC. It is translated as CARSLVSGRARTATQYF.

The chain employs TRBV10-3 and TRBJ2-7, with 16 bases identical to TRBD2. Trimming at V came to 4 bases and at J to 3 bases, leaving 9 bases not matched to a gene. The CDR3 loop spans 18 amino acids. Germline assignment: CDR1 ENHRY and CDR2 SYGVKD. The chain's CDR3 is CAISGGTSGRALLYEQYF. In DNA, the CDR3 is TGTGCCATCAGTGGGGGGACTAGCGGGAGGGCCCTGCTCTACGAGCAGTACTTC.

The chain joins TRBV6-5 to TRBJ1-2, with a possible D match to TRBD1 (5 bases). V was clipped by 2 bases and J by 3 bases, with 16 bases between them. Germline V gives CDR1 MNHEY, CDR2 SVGAGI. The CDR3 has 16 residues. CDR3 coding DNA: TGTGCCAGCAGTTACGAGATGGGGGGGAATTACTATGGCTACACCTTC. This sequence encodes CASSYEMGGNYYGYTF.

This rearrangement joins TRBV28 to TRBJ1-4; 7 bases are shared with TRBD1. The V and J ends lost 5 bases and 13 bases, in that order; junction bases with no gene match: 13. Germline assignment: CDR1 MDHEN and CDR2 SYDVKM. CDR3 length: 14 residues. CDR3 sequence: CASSTGQRSVRLFF. The DNA of the CDR3 is TGTGCCAGCAGTACGGGACAGAGGAGTGTTCGACTGTTTTTT.

V gene TRBV6-4 combines with J gene TRBJ2-1; D possibly corresponds to TRBD2 (6 bases). Trimming pared 2 bases from V and 3 bases from J, leaving 11 bases between. Germline V gives CDR1 MRHNA, CDR2 SNTAGT. The CDR3 runs to 15 residues. Here the CDR3 reads CASSDNPGDYNEQFF. In DNA form, the CDR3 reads TGTGCCAGCAGTGACAATCCGGGAGACTACAATGAGCAGTTCTTC.